The clone carrying this T cell receptor (beta chain) was seen many times. Its matching antigen is unknown. The sample belongs to a study of response to subunit inactivated influenza vaccine. General observations from the study: Few new T cells, the authors suggested, are recruited by each seasonal influenza vaccination.

Via MiXCR, TCRdb re-called the RT-PCR reads, giving one row per CDR3 protein. The sample has 500,000 to 550,000 distinct CDR3 sequences, approximately 6.9% seen once. The CDR3 extends over 15 amino acids. V shed 4 bases and J shed 0 bases, with 13 bases lying between them. Germline-derived CDR1 and CDR2 are MGHRA and YSYEKL. The TCR was taken from a man between 45 and 75 years old who received an inactivated influenza vaccine. The gene calls are TRBV4-1 and TRBJ2-7; D may be TRBD1 (5 bases). Sequences were derived from PBMCs from blood, sampled roughly 24 months after vaccination. CDR3 sequence (DNA): TGCGCCAGCAGCCGTGAACAGGTGAGCTCCTACGAGCAGTACTTC. This gives the protein CASSREQVSSYEQYF.